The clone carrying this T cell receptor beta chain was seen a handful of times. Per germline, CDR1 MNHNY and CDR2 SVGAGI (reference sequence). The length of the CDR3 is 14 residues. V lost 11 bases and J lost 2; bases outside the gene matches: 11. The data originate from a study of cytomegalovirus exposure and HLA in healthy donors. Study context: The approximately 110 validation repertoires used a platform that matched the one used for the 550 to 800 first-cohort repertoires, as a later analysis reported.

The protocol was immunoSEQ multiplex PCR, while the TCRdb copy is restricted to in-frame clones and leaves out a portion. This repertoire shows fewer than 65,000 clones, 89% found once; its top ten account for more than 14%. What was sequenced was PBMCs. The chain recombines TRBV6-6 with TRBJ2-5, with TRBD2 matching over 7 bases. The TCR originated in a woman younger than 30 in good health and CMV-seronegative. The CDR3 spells CAVSGAGLQETQYF. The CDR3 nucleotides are TGTGCCGTGAGCGGGGCAGGGTTGCAAGAGACCCAGTACTTC.